This T cell receptor beta chain was recorded in a study of blood T cell repertoires in COVID-19. For the study at large: Samples representing acute and convalescent COVID-19 were sourced from the United States, Italy and Spain. Nucleic acid was either cDNA or gDNA, and it came from T cells, B-cell-depleted T cells, or PBMCs.

J lost 5 bases, V lost 0 bases, and 4 bases had no gene match. The CDR3 has 15 amino acids. Source study methods: By means of reference gene primer amplification, nucleated cell counts were estimated. Libraries were prepared by immunoSEQ multiplex PCR; TCRdb keeps only in-frame clonotypes and omits some of them. From that table come the V and J calls and clone size; the DNA was used to work out D and trimming. The data hold 250,000 to 350,000 clones, with nearly 90% observed a single time. V is TRBV5-3 and J is TRBJ2-7, with TRBD2 matching 11 bases. TRBV5-3 is reported as an ORF; its role is uncertain. The specimen was PBMCs or T cells enriched from blood (not recorded which). The clonotype was recovered from a woman under 30 with acute COVID-19. CDR3: CARSLDTSGRNEQYF. CDR3 DNA sequence: TGTGCCAGAAGCTTGGATACTAGCGGGAGAAACGAGCAGTACTTC.